These 22 T cell receptor beta chains share one sample of origin, sequenced in a study of OX40 agonist ivuxolimab in advanced cancers. The method was immunoSEQ multiplex PCR; TCRdb's version includes in-frame clones alone and lacks a portion of them. The table shows over 45,000 clones, with roughly 78% occurring only once. Material: CD4+ or CD8+ T cells sorted from blood, obtained in a trial of the OX40 agonist ivuxolimab. These receptors came from an adult with an advanced solid tumor such as melanoma, head and neck, liver or kidney cancer.

The rearrangement joins TRBV14 to TRBJ1-2, with 10 bases lining up with TRBD1. This CDR3 contains 16 residues. V shed 3 bases and J 2 bases; nucleotides not matched to a gene: 6. Germline values: CDR1 SGHDN, CDR2 FVKESK. The DNA of the CDR3 is TGTGCCAGCAGCCATGAGACAGGGGGCCCCAACTATGGCTACACCTTC. It translates to CASSHETGGPNYGYTF.

This chain links TRBV4-2 with TRBJ2-2; tentatively, D is TRBD2 (6 bases). This CDR3 comprises 17 residues. CDR1 and CDR2 from the germline V gene are LGHNA and YNFKEQ. The V gene lost 0 bases and the J gene lost 4 bases, with 15 bases spanning the gap. CDR3: CASSQEGGQGTTGELFF. CDR3 DNA: TGTGCCAGCAGCCAAGAAGGAGGGCAGGGAACCACCGGGGAGCTGTTTTTT.

This chain connects TRBV19 to TRBJ1-2; possibly TRBD1 for D (5 bases). The CDR3 runs to 14 residues. V was shortened by 5 bases and J by 0 bases, with 10 bases between the two germline ends. The V gene's germline CDR1 is LNHDA and CDR2 SQIVND (reference sequence). For the CDR3, the DNA is TGTGCCAGTAGTTACAGGAGAGCTAACTATGGCTACACCTTC. Translated: CASSYRRANYGYTF.

This sequence joins TRBV7-2 and TRBJ2-2; a possible D gene is TRBD2 (7 bases). The germline V gene has CDR1 SGHTA and CDR2 FQGNSA. There are 18 residues in the CDR3. V gave up 4 bases and J gave up 4 bases, with 22 bases separating them. The CDR3 here is CASSSTTGGRVGTGELFF. The DNA of the CDR3 is TGTGCCAGCAGCTCGACTACGGGGGGCAGGGTCGGCACCGGGGAGCTGTTTTTT. The full variable domain, in which reference TRBV7-2 and TRBJ2-2 provide the parts outside the CDR3, is GAGVSQSPSNKVTEKGKDVELRCDPISGHTALYWYRQSLGQGLEFLIYFQGNSAPDKSGLPSDRFSAERTGGSVSTLTIQRTQQEDSAVYLCASSSTTGGRVGTGELFFGEGSRLTVL.

V usage is TRBV6-1 and J usage is TRBJ1-6, with D possibly TRBD1 on 5 matching bases. This CDR3 comprises 14 residues. Germline-derived CDR1 and CDR2 are MNHNS and SASEGT. With 3 bases removed from V and 5 bases from J, the gap between germline ends came to 8 bases. CDR3 DNA: TGTGCCAGCAGTGACAGGGTTCATAATTCACCCCTCCACTTT. Translating it yields CASSDRVHNSPLHF.

The chain employs TRBV4-3 and TRBJ2-6, with D possibly being TRBD2 (6 bases). V was shortened by 0 bases and J by 0 bases, with 6 bases between the two germline ends. There are 16 residues in the CDR3. Germline V gene lookup returns CDR1 LGHNA and CDR2 YSLEER. CDR3 amino acids: CASSQEGGSGANVLTF. Here the CDR3 DNA reads TGCGCCAGCAGCCAAGAGGGAGGCTCTGGGGCCAACGTCCTGACTTTC.

V and J are TRBV11-3 and TRBJ1-4; TRBD1 might be the D (6 bases). V was trimmed by 5 bases and J by 4 bases, leaving 14 bases between them. This CDR3 spans 15 amino acids. CDR1 is SGHNT and CDR2 is YENEEA in the germline V gene. This chain's CDR3 is CASSHSTGINEKLFF. The CDR3 bases are TGTGCCAGCAGCCATTCGACAGGAATTAATGAAAAACTGTTTTTT.

The chain carries TRBV7-2 and TRBJ2-7, with 7 bases fitting TRBD2. Trimming took 5 bases from V and 7 from J; bases not matched to a gene: 11. The CDR3 is 14 residues long. Germline V gene data show CDR1 as SGHTA and CDR2 as FQGNSA. CDR3 residues: CASSQAAGVGEQYF. CDR3 coding DNA: TGTGCCAGCAGCCAAGCCGCGGGAGTAGGGGAGCAGTACTTC.

The chain carries TRBV5-6 and TRBJ1-3; perhaps TRBD1 as D (6 bases). V lost 1 base, J lost 2 bases, and 13 bases lay in between. Per germline, CDR1 SGHDT and CDR2 YYEEEE. The CDR3 has 16 amino acids. CDR3 sequence reads: CASSLRVGTTGNTIYF. CDR3 DNA: TGTGCCAGCAGCTTGAGGGTCGGGACAACTGGAAACACCATATATTTT.

The rearrangement joins TRBV10-2 to TRBJ1-1; no definite D call. This CDR3 comprises 13 residues. The V gene lost 4 bases and the J gene lost 0 bases, with 6 bases spanning the gap. Germline V gene lookup returns CDR1 WSHSY and CDR2 SAAADI. This CDR3 is CASSGGVNTEAFF. The CDR3, as DNA: TGCGCCAGCAGTGGGGGAGTGAACACTGAAGCTTTCTTT.

This clone was seen only a few times. For the CDR3, the DNA is TGTGCCAGCATGCAGAGTCAGCCCCAGCATTTT. Translated: CASMQSQPQHF. V usage is TRBV6-1 and J usage is TRBJ1-5; D not resolved. Germline values: CDR1 MNHNS, CDR2 SASEGT. The CDR3 runs to 11 residues. Trimming cost V 7 bases and J 6 bases, with 7 bases left between them.

This chain joins TRBV4-1 and TRBJ2-2, with 11 bases identical to TRBD1. The ends lost 2 bases at V and 2 bases at J; junction bases unmatched: 10. The CDR3 length is 19 residues. Germline V lookup: CDR1 MGHRA, CDR2 YSYEKL. This chain's CDR3 is CASSQFSGQGVANTGELFF. As DNA, the CDR3 is TGCGCCAGCAGCCAATTTTCGGGACAGGGGGTTGCTAACACCGGGGAGCTGTTTTTT.

This clone occurred a few times. This chain uses TRBV5-6 with TRBJ2-7; D gene unclear. The CDR3 runs 11 residues. The V and J ends lost 2 bases and 9 bases respectively, with 9 bases between them. The germline V gene encodes CDR1 SGHDT and CDR2 YYEEEE. The CDR3 coding sequence is TGTGCCAGCAGCTTTGCAAGTGTGCAGTACTTC. Its translation is CASSFASVQYF. The entire variable domain, with the rest obtained from reference TRBV5-6 and TRBJ2-7, is as follows: DAGVTQSPTHLIKTRGQQVTLRCSPKSGHDTVSWYQQALGQGPQFIFQYYEEEERQRGNFPDRFSGHQFPNYSSELNVNALLLGDSALYLCASSFASVQYFGPGTRLTVT.

This sequence joins TRBV5-1 and TRBJ1-3, with TRBD1 identical over 9 bases. Looked up from germline, CDR1 is SGHRS and CDR2 is YFSETQ. V gave up 4 bases and J gave up 0 bases; unmatched junction bases: 8. This CDR3 has 17 residues. The CDR3 DNA follows: TGCGCCAGCAGCCCGCCGACAGGGGGGGGCTCTGGAAACACCATATATTTT. Its translation: CASSPPTGGGSGNTIYF.

The V call is TRBV5-1, the J call TRBJ1-3, with D possibly TRBD1 on 5 matching bases. This CDR3 comprises 14 residues. Germline CDR1 SGHRS, CDR2 YFSETQ. V was trimmed by 4 bases and J by 1 base, leaving 9 bases between them. CDR3: CASSVGQSGNTIYF. CDR3 bases: TGCGCCAGCAGCGTGGGGCAATCTGGAAACACCATATATTTT.

In the case of this clone: This specimen includes other DNA sequences encoding the same CDR3. The chain has TRBV5-1 and TRBJ2-1, with D unclear. Trimming shortened V by 3 bases and J by 2 bases, and 0 bases separated the two germline ends. Germline CDR1 is SGHRS and CDR2 is YFSETQ. The CDR3 has 11 residues. The CDR3 here is CASSSYNEQFF. In nucleotides, the CDR3 is TGCGCCAGCAGCTCCTACAATGAGCAGTTCTTC. The full variable domain, with the rest looked up from reference TRBV5-1 and TRBJ2-1, is KAGVTQTPRYLIKTRGQQVTLSCSPISGHRSVSWYQQTPGQGLQFLFEYFSETQRNKGNFPGRFSGRQFSNSRSEMNVSTLELGDSALYLCASSSYNEQFFGPGTRLTVL.

The rearrangement uses TRBV6-5 and TRBJ1-6; 9 positions agree with TRBD1. V was pared by 9 bases and J by 0 bases, with 3 bases of the junction left unmatched. The germline V gene has CDR1 MNHEY and CDR2 SVGAGI. This CDR3 spans 15 amino acids. The CDR3 coding sequence is TGTGCCAGTGGACAGGGGAGCTCCTATAATTCACCCCTCCACTTT. It specifies CASGQGSSYNSPLHF.

This chain connects TRBV7-2 to TRBJ1-3; D not resolved. The CDR3 covers 13 residues. Per the germline V gene, CDR1 is SGHTA and CDR2 is FQGNSA. Trimming took off 6 bases at V and 2 bases at J, with 8 bases between the two ends. CDR3 coding DNA: TGTACCAGCAGGGGATCTACTGGAAACACCATATATTTT. Protein: CTSRGSTGNTIYF. The whole variable domain, filled in from reference TRBV7-2 and TRBJ1-3, reads GAGVSQSPSNKVTEKGKDVELRCDPISGHTALYWYRQSLGQGLEFLIYFQGNSAPDKSGLPSDRFSAERTGGSVSTLTIQRTQQEDSAVYLCTSRGSTGNTIYFGEGSWLTVV.

The J gene is TRBJ2-2, the V gene TRBV5-1; 9 nucleotides line up with TRBD1. Germline loops: CDR1 SGHRS, CDR2 YFSETQ. Trimming removed 5 bases from V and 5 bases from J; junction bases left unmatched: 7. The CDR3 is 15 amino acids. CDR3 in DNA: TGCGCCAGCAGAATGGGACAGGGCGAAACCGGGGAGCTGTTTTTT. This sequence encodes CASRMGQGETGELFF.

This clone has a handful of counts. The V and J genes are TRBV2 and TRBJ2-7; D is perhaps TRBD1 (6 bases). CDR3 length: 14 residues. Deletions cut 6 bases from V and 0 bases from J, with 12 bases between. CDR1 SNHLY and CDR2 FYNNEI come from the germline V gene. The CDR3 sequence: CASRFRDNSYEQYF. The CDR3, as DNA: TGTGCCAGCAGGTTCCGGGACAACTCCTACGAGCAGTACTTC.

This clone was seen a handful of times. This chain uses TRBV7-9 with TRBJ1-4; D is possibly TRBD1 (5 bases). Germline assignment: CDR1 SEHNR and CDR2 FQNEAQ (reference sequence). Trimming removed 3 bases at V and 7 bases at J, with 18 bases between. The CDR3 has 16 residues. The CDR3 DNA reads as TGTGCCAGCAGCTTTGACTGGACTCCTGGGGGTGAAAAACTGTTTTTT. Its translation: CASSFDWTPGGEKLFF.

The CDR3 protein is CASSIRAGAGNEQFF. CDR3 DNA: TGTGCCAGTAGTATTCGAGCGGGAGCTGGGAATGAGCAGTTCTTC. This chain joins TRBV19 and TRBJ2-1; 8 nucleotides align to TRBD2. Unmatched junction bases numbered 8, after V lost 3 bases and J lost 7 bases. The germline V gene has CDR1 LNHDA and CDR2 SQIVND (reference sequence). This CDR3 comprises 15 residues.